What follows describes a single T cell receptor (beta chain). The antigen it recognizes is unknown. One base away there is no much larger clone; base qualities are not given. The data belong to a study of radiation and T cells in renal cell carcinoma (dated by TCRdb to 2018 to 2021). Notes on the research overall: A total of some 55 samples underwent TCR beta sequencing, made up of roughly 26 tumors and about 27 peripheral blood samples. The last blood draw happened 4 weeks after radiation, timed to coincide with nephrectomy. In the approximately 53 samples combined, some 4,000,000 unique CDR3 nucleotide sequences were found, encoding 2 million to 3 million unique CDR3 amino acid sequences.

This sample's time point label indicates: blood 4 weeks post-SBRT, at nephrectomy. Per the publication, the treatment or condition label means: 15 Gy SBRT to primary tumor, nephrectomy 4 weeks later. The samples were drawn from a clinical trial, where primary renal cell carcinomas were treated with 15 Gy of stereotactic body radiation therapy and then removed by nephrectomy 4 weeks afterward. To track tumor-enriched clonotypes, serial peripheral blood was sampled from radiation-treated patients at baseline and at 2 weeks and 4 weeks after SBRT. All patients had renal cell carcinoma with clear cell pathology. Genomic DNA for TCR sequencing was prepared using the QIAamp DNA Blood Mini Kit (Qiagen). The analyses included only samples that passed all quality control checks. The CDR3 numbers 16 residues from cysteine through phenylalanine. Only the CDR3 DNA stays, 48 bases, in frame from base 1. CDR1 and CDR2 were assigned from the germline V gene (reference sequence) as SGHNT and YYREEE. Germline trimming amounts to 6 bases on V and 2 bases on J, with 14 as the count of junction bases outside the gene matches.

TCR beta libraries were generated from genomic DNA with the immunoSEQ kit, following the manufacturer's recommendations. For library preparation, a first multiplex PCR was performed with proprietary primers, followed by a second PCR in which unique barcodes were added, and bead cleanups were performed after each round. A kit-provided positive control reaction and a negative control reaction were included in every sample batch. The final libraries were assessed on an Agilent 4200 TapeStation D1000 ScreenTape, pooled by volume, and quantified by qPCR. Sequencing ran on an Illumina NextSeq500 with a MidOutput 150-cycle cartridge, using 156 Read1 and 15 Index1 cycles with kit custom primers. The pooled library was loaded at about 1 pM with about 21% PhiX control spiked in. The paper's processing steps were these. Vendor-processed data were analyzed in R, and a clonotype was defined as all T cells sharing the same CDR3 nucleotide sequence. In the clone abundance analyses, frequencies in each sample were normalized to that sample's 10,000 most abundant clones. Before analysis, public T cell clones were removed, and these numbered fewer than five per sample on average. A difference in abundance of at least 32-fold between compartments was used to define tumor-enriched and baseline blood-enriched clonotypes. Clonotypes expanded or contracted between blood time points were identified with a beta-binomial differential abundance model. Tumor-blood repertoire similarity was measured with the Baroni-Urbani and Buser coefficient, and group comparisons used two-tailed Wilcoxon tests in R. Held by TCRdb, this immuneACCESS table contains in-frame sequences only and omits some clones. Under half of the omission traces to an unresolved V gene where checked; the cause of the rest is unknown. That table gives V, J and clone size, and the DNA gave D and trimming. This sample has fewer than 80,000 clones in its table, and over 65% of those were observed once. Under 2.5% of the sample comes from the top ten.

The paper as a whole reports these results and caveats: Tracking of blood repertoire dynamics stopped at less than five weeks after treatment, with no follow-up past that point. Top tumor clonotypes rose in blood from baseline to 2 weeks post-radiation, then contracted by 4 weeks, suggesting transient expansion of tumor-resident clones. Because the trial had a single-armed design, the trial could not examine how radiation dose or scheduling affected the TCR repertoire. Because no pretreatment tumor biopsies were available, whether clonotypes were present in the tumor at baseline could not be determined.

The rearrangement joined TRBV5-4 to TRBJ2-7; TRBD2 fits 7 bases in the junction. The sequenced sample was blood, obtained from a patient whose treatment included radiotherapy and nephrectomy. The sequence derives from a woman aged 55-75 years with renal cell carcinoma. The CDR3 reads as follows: CASIGRGGRGPYEQYF. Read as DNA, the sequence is TGTGCCAGCATCGGTCGTGGCGGGAGAGGGCCCTACGAGCAGTACTTC.